This T cell receptor beta chain was documented in a study of spatial heterogeneity in lung cancer. This clonotype was counted a few times. The CDR3 contains 16 residues. Germline V gives CDR1 SGHRS, CDR2 YFSETQ. Trimming cost V 2 bases and J 4 bases; bases outside gene matches: 8. TCRdb re-analysed the 5' RACE reads in MiXCR, keeping a single row per CDR3 protein. The sample has roughly 46,000 distinct CDR3 sequences, around 11% seen once. Time point denoted: sample taken at primary tumor resection. The input material, whole RNA from tumor, nontumor lung or frozen PBMC, was sequenced unsorted. The sequence was obtained from a female donor with early-stage non-small cell lung cancer. The chain carries TRBV5-1 and TRBJ2-1, with 8 bases that match TRBD1. The sample in question was PBMCs, obtained at surgery. The CDR3 reads CASSFPRTGNYNEQFF. The CDR3 nucleotides read TGCGCCAGCAGCTTCCCCCGGACAGGGAATTACAATGAGCAGTTCTTC.